This T cell receptor (beta chain) was found in a study of identical twins. With template switching, a universal primer site was added, and the cDNA carried unique molecular identifiers. TCRdb re-derived calls from the 5' RACE reads in MiXCR, one entry per CDR3 protein. The data show about 530,000 distinct CDR3 sequences, around 24% seen once. Study conclusions and caveats: Abundant cord blood beta clonotypes carried fewer insertions; memory repertoires showed none.

Each donor was a healthy Caucasian. This clonotype was counted a few times. Its antigen is currently unknown. Germline CDR1 reads KGHSH; CDR2 reads LQKENI. The CDR3 has 16 residues. The V end lost 6 bases, the J end lost 4 bases, and 19 bases lay between the germline ends. A further study also used this sample, focusing on yellow fever vaccine responses in identical twins.

The TCR comes from a woman younger than 30 in good health. The V and J genes are TRBV18 and TRBJ2-1, with D perhaps matching TRBD1 (6 bases). Sequencing used CD4+ T cells sorted from blood. CDR3 nucleotides: TGTGCCAGCTCTCACTCAATTACAGGGCCATACAATGAGCAGTTCTTC. The encoded protein is CASSHSITGPYNEQFF.